These 29 T cell receptor beta chains came from one sample sequenced in a study of blood T cell repertoires in COVID-19. Some clones are missing from TCRdb's copy, which holds only in-frame ones; the method was immunoSEQ multiplex PCR. This table has some 110,000 clones, about three quarters appearing once. The specimen was peripheral blood. Receptor source: a woman in her sixties or seventies with acute or convalescent COVID-19.

CDR3 bases: TGTGCCAGCAGATCCGTCACAGATACGCAGTATTTT. Residues: CASRSVTDTQYF. This chain uses TRBV25-1 with TRBJ2-3; D gene unclear. V lost 6 bases to trimming and J lost 2 bases, with 6 bases between them. CDR3 length equals 12 residues. CDR1 is MGHDK and CDR2 is SYGVNS in the germline V gene.

J is TRBJ1-6 and V is TRBV6-2 or TRBV6-3, with 7 bases aligning to TRBD1. Per germline, CDR1 MNHEY and CDR2 SVGEGT. This CDR3 is built from 14 residues. The J segment lost 10 bases and the V segment lost 5 bases, leaving 8 bases of the junction unmatched. The DNA of the CDR3 is TGTGCCAGCAGTCGGACAGGAACTTGGTCACCCCTCCACTTT. Translating it yields CASSRTGTWSPLHF.

The chain has TRBV7-9 and TRBJ2-7; TRBD1 agrees at 9 bases. Trimming removed 5 bases from V and 7 bases from J; junction bases left unmatched: 9. The CDR3 has 14 residues. CDR1 SEHNR and CDR2 FQNEAQ come from the germline V gene (reference sequence). CDR3 amino acids: CASSLYTGGEEQYF. CDR3 DNA sequence: TGTGCCAGCAGCCTGTATACAGGGGGCGAGGAGCAGTACTTC.

The V gene is TRBV7-6, the J gene TRBJ1-4, with D possibly being TRBD1 (5 bases). This CDR3 has 14 residues. In germline, CDR1 is SGHVS, CDR2 FNYEAQ. V lost 5 bases to trimming and J lost 7 bases, with 14 bases between them. The CDR3 sequence is CASSALGAGEKLFF. CDR3 DNA: TGTGCCAGCAGCGCACTTGGGGCCGGTGAAAAACTGTTTTTT.

The sample holds a few counts of this clone. This chain connects TRBV6-2 or TRBV6-3 to TRBJ1-2, with D perhaps TRBD1 (6 bases). This CDR3 has 15 amino acids. V lost 0 bases to trimming and J lost 6 bases, with 14 bases between them. Looked up from germline, CDR1 is MNHEY and CDR2 is SVGEGT. CDR3 in DNA: TGTGCCAGCAGTTACTCGGTGACAGGTACTAATGGCTACACCTTC. As protein: CASSYSVTGTNGYTF.

This chain links TRBV7-9 with TRBJ2-7; 9 bases line up with TRBD1. V dropped 5 bases and J dropped 2; count of bases not matched to a gene: 4. Per germline, CDR1 SEHNR and CDR2 FQNEAQ (reference sequence). The CDR3 length is 14 residues. The CDR3 protein is CASSAGQGTYEQYF. CDR3 nucleotide sequence: TGTGCCAGCAGCGCGGGACAGGGAACCTACGAGCAGTACTTC.

This chain uses TRBV30 with TRBJ1-4, with no clear D. There are 15 residues in the CDR3. Trimming stripped 4 bases from V and 10 bases from J, with 22 bases between. The V gene's germline CDR1 is GTSNPN and CDR2 SVGIG (reference sequence). CDR3 sequence reads: CAWKGLGGEGGKLFF. The CDR3 bases are TGTGCCTGGAAGGGATTGGGCGGGGAGGGAGGAAAACTGTTTTTT.

The chain links TRBV4-1 to TRBJ1-1, with 8 nucleotides matching TRBD1. Germline CDR1 MGHRA, CDR2 YSYEKL. The V and J ends lost 5 bases and 8 bases, in that order; junction bases with no gene match: 19. The CDR3 has 17 residues. The chain's CDR3 is CASSRIEQGAVGREAFF. CDR3 DNA: TGCGCCAGCAGCAGGATTGAGCAGGGGGCCGTTGGCAGGGAAGCTTTCTTT.

This chain connects TRBV20-1 to TRBJ2-3; maybe TRBD1 (5 bases). Germline CDR1 and CDR2: DFQATT and SNEGSKA (reference sequence). The CDR3 contains 11 residues. Trimming cost V 6 bases and J 6 bases, with 10 bases left between them. The CDR3 is CSAPKGDTQYF. The CDR3, as DNA: TGCAGTGCCCCTAAGGGGGATACGCAGTATTTT.

To note about this clone: The same CDR3 also results from other DNA sequences found in this sample. J is TRBJ1-1 and V is TRBV3-1 (or the pseudogene TRBV3-2); 7 nucleotides agree with TRBD1. Looked up from germline, CDR1 is LGHDT and CDR2 is YNNKEL (reference sequence). V trimming: 1 base; J trimming: 1 base; junction bases outside the gene matches: 0. CDR3 size: 14 residues. CDR3 bases: TGTGCCAGCAGCCAAGGACAGGGGAACACTGAAGCTTTCTTT. As protein: CASSQGQGNTEAFF.

V is TRBV6-2 or TRBV6-3 and J is TRBJ1-1; maybe TRBD1 (5 bases). Germline V gene lookup returns CDR1 MNHEY and CDR2 SVGEGT. The CDR3 sequence is 14 residues long. Trimming took 0 bases from V and 5 from J, leaving 10 bases between them. The CDR3 DNA follows: TGTGCCAGCAGTTACTCAGGGGAGGTAACTGAAGCTTTCTTT. It translates to CASSYSGEVTEAFF.

This clone was found once. The rearrangement uses TRBV30 and TRBJ2-5; possible D gene TRBD2, 5 bases. Trimming pared 3 bases from V and 1 base from J, leaving 15 bases between. Germline CDR1 is GTSNPN and CDR2 is SVGIG (reference sequence). There are 15 residues in the CDR3. CDR3 nucleotide sequence: TGTGCCTGGAGAAAGGGCGGACTGACCCAAGAGACCCAGTACTTC. It codes for CAWRKGGLTQETQYF.

This chain uses TRBV5-5 with TRBJ2-1, with D maybe TRBD2 (6 bases). The V end was cut by 0 bases, the J end by 0 bases, with 19 bases between. This CDR3 has 19 amino acids. The germline CDR1 and CDR2 sequences are SGHKS and YYEKEE (reference sequence). The CDR3 DNA is TGTGCCAGCAGCTTGGCCCCTCAACGCGGGGCGTACTCCTACAATGAGCAGTTCTTC. Translation gives CASSLAPQRGAYSYNEQFF.

The chain links TRBV7-2 to TRBJ1-2; 8 nucleotides agree with TRBD1. The CDR3 is 14 residues long. Germline CDR1 reads SGHTA; CDR2 reads FQGNSA. V trimming: 5 bases; J trimming: 5 bases; junction bases outside the gene matches: 7. The CDR3 bases are TGTGCCAGCAGCCAAGGGACAGGTCATTATGGCTACACCTTC. Its protein product is CASSQGTGHYGYTF.

The chain links TRBV5-1 to TRBJ1-1, with 10 bases matching TRBD1. This CDR3 comprises 12 residues. Per germline, CDR1 SGHRS and CDR2 YFSETQ. V was pared by 7 bases and J by 8 bases, with 5 bases of the junction left unmatched. The CDR3 bases are TGCGCCAGCCTATGGGGACAGGGGGAAGCTTTCTTT. It encodes CASLWGQGEAFF.

V and J are TRBV9 and TRBJ2-1; a possible D gene is TRBD2 (5 bases). Germline lookup yields CDR1 SGDLS and CDR2 YYNGEE. The CDR3 loop spans 15 amino acids. Between the trimmed V and J ends, which lost 1 base and 2 bases, there was a span of 10 bases. The CDR3 spells CASSVSTGTYNEQFF. The CDR3 nucleotides are TGTGCCAGCAGCGTATCCACCGGGACCTACAATGAGCAGTTCTTC.

The chain employs TRBV7-2 and TRBJ2-3; 9 bases fit TRBD2. The V and J ends lost 2 bases and 1 base, in that order; junction bases with no gene match: 1. Germline CDR1 reads SGHTA; CDR2 reads FQGNSA. This CDR3 has 15 residues. DNA for the CDR3: TGTGCCAGCAGCTTAAAGCGGGGGGGCACAGATACGCAGTATTTT. Amino acid sequence: CASSLKRGGTDTQYF.

The chain joins TRBV2 to TRBJ1-3; 7 bases are shared with TRBD1. Germline loops: CDR1 SNHLY, CDR2 FYNNEI. The CDR3 is made up of 17 amino acids. V shed 4 bases and J 0 bases; nucleotides not matched to a gene: 9. The CDR3 DNA is TGTGCCAGCAGTGTCGCGACAGGGAAATCCTCTGGAAACACCATATATTTT. It is translated as CASSVATGKSSGNTIYF.

Only one count was recorded for this clone. The V gene is TRBV5-6, the J gene TRBJ2-7; unclear D gene. The CDR3 is 11 residues long. The V gene lost 4 bases and the J gene lost 6 bases, with 8 bases spanning the gap. Germline V gene lookup returns CDR1 SGHDT and CDR2 YYEEEE. The DNA for the CDR3 is TGTGCCAGCAGCCTTAGGAGCGAGCAGTACTTC. Encoded protein: CASSLRSEQYF.

J is TRBJ2-2 and V is TRBV4-2; the D gene is possibly TRBD1 (5 bases). Trimming stripped 3 bases from V and 6 bases from J, with 17 bases between. Germline values: CDR1 LGHNA, CDR2 YNFKEQ. The CDR3 length is 16 residues. The CDR3 DNA is TGTGCCAGCAGCCATCCCCAAAGCAGGGATCCCGGGGAGCTGTTTTTT. Protein product: CASSHPQSRDPGELFF.

V usage is TRBV6-6 and J usage is TRBJ1-4; tentative D call: TRBD1 (6 bases). The CDR3 runs to 14 residues. Per germline, CDR1 MNHNY and CDR2 SVGAGI (reference sequence). With 8 bases removed from V and 5 bases from J, the gap between germline ends came to 15 bases. As DNA, the CDR3 is TGTGCCAGCTACAGGGAGAGGGAAAATGAAAAACTGTTTTTT. Protein: CASYRERENEKLFF.

V usage is TRBV25-1 and J usage is TRBJ1-2, with TRBD1 as a possible D gene (5 bases). The length of the CDR3 is 13 residues. Germline loops: CDR1 MGHDK, CDR2 SYGVNS. V lost 4 bases to trimming and J lost 4 bases, with 10 bases between them. The CDR3 sequence: CASSGGLLYGYTF. CDR3 in DNA: TGTGCCAGCAGTGGGGGACTTCTCTATGGCTACACCTTC.

Regarding this clone: Its ends do not fully match the called genes, so a read error is possible. The chain joins TRBV5-1 to TRBJ1-1; the D gene is possibly TRBD1 (5 bases). Germline CDR1 reads SGHRS; CDR2 reads YFSETQ. The CDR3 length is 13 residues. CDR3 amino acids: CASRLGENTEAFF. CDR3 nucleotide sequence: TGCGCCAGCCGCTTAGGGGAGAACACTGAAGCTTTCTTT.

The chain employs TRBV15 and TRBJ1-1, with 11 bases lining up with TRBD1. This CDR3 is built from 16 residues. Germline-derived CDR1 and CDR2 are LNHNV and YYDKDF (reference sequence). V shed 1 base and J 3 bases; nucleotides not matched to a gene: 4. The CDR3 here is CATSRVPGQGDTEAFF. DNA of the CDR3: TGTGCCACCAGCAGAGTACCGGGACAGGGGGACACTGAAGCTTTCTTT.

This chain connects TRBV5-6 to TRBJ1-1; D ambiguous. V lost 1 base, J lost 0 bases, and 4 bases lay in between. The V gene's germline CDR1 is SGHDT and CDR2 YYEEEE. The CDR3 is made up of 13 amino acids. CDR3 in DNA: TGTGCCAGCAGCTTGTCCGTGAACACTGAAGCTTTCTTT. Protein sequence: CASSLSVNTEAFF.

The chain couples TRBV9 to TRBJ2-5; tentative D call: TRBD1 (6 bases). The germline V gene encodes CDR1 SGDLS and CDR2 YYNGEE. V lost 0 bases and J lost 0, with 9 bases in between. This CDR3 has 15 residues. CDR3 nucleotides: TGTGCCAGCAGCGTAGCGGGGACAAACCAAGAGACCCAGTACTTC. Amino acids: CASSVAGTNQETQYF.

This clone was counted a single time. The gene calls are TRBV6-6 and TRBJ2-5; tentatively, D is TRBD1 (6 bases). V shed 2 bases and J shed 7 bases, with 17 bases lying between them. Germline assignment: CDR1 MNHNY and CDR2 SVGAGI (reference sequence). This CDR3 has 15 amino acids. The CDR3 is CASSYEGTPRGTQYF. DNA for the CDR3: TGTGCCAGCAGTTACGAGGGGACACCCCGGGGGACCCAGTACTTC.

V usage is TRBV6-2 or TRBV6-3 and J usage is TRBJ1-2; a weak D match, TRBD1 (6 bases). CDR3 size: 14 residues. The V gene lost 4 bases and the J gene lost 8 bases, with 17 bases spanning the gap. Germline values: CDR1 MNHEY, CDR2 SVGEGT. DNA of the CDR3: TGTGCCAGCAGTTCCCCAGGGGAAGGATTCGGCTACACCTTC. Protein product: CASSSPGEGFGYTF.

The chain combines TRBV5-1 with TRBJ1-6; 10 nucleotides line up with TRBD1. Per germline, CDR1 SGHRS and CDR2 YFSETQ. The trim removed 1 base at V and 4 bases at J, leaving 5 bases unmatched. The CDR3 length is 17 residues. DNA for the CDR3: TGCGCCAGCAGCTTGTGGGACAGGGGTGCATATAATTCACCCCTCCACTTT. Its protein product is CASSLWDRGAYNSPLHF.